The 20 T cell receptor beta chains below come from one sample, sequenced in a study of radiation and T cells in renal cell carcinoma. Assay: immunoSEQ multiplex PCR; the TCRdb copy retains only in-frame clones and omits some. The sample shows around 64,000 clones, more than 60% of them seen only once. Time point here: blood 4 weeks post-SBRT, at nephrectomy. Treatment in this sample: 15 Gy SBRT to primary tumor, nephrectomy 4 weeks later. Specimen: blood, collected from a patient whose treatment included radiotherapy and nephrectomy. These receptors came from a man aged 60-69 years with renal cell carcinoma.

The CDR3 coding sequence is TGTGCCAGTAGTATGCTCTCGGGCAGGCTCTGGGGCATTGGCTACACCTTC. Translation gives CASSMLSGRLWGIGYTF. This chain joins TRBV19 and TRBJ1-2; a possible D gene is TRBD1 (5 bases). The V end lost 3 bases, the J end lost 7 bases, and 24 bases lay between the germline ends. This CDR3 contains 17 residues. The germline CDR1 and CDR2 sequences are LNHDA and SQIVND (reference sequence).

The chain uses TRBV19 and TRBJ1-4; D is ambiguous. Germline V gene sequence: CDR1 LNHDA, CDR2 SQIVND (reference sequence). This CDR3 has 16 residues. The V end was cut by 6 bases, the J end by 0 bases, with 14 bases between. Here the CDR3 reads CASRTQTAATNEKLFF. Written as DNA, the CDR3 is TGTGCCAGTAGGACCCAAACAGCAGCAACTAATGAAAAACTGTTTTTT.

A word on this clone: The germline gene is not matched at one end of the junction; a read error may be the cause. V is TRBV11-3 and J is TRBJ2-2; 7 nucleotides align to TRBD2. This CDR3 has 14 amino acids. The V gene's germline CDR1 is SGHNT and CDR2 YENEEA. Written as DNA, the CDR3 is TGTGCCAGCAGCCTGGGGGGGAACAACGGGGAGCTGTTTTTT. Its translation is CASSLGGNNGELFF. Supplemented by reference TRBV11-3 and TRBJ2-2, the full variable domain reads EAGVVQSPRYKIIEKKQPVAFWCNPISGHNTLYWYLQNLGQGPELLIRYENEEAVDDSQLPKDRFSAERLKGVDSTLKIQPAELGDSAVYLCASSLGGNNGELFFGEGSRLTVL.

The chain is built from TRBV9 and TRBJ1-2; D remains unclear. CDR1 is SGDLS, CDR2 YYNGEE, per germline. The CDR3 has 13 amino acids. The ends were cut back, 2 bases at V and 8 bases at J, with 13 bases in the middle. The CDR3 region has the DNA TGTGCCAGCAGCGTCCAGGCGGGATACGGCTACACCTTC. It translates to CASSVQAGYGYTF.

Only a few counts were recorded for this clone. V is TRBV7-6 and J is TRBJ2-3, with D perhaps TRBD2 (5 bases). V was trimmed by 3 bases and J by 2 bases, leaving 15 bases between them. CDR3 size: 16 residues. Germline lookup yields CDR1 SGHVS and CDR2 FNYEAQ. This chain's CDR3 is CASSFDGSTPTDTQYF. In DNA, the CDR3 is TGTGCCAGCAGCTTTGATGGGAGTACACCCACAGATACGCAGTATTTT.

The chain recombines TRBV7-3 with TRBJ2-2, with D possibly matching TRBD1 (5 bases). Germline values: CDR1 SGHTA, CDR2 FQGTGA. The length of the CDR3 is 16 residues. V gave up 5 bases and J gave up 0 bases, with 13 bases separating them. The CDR3 nucleotides are TGTGCCAGCAGCATGACAGATACTTCGAACACCGGGGAGCTGTTTTTT. It specifies CASSMTDTSNTGELFF. The complete variable domain, with remaining parts taken from reference TRBV7-3 and TRBJ2-2, reads GAGVSQTPSNKVTEKGKYVELRCDPISGHTALYWYRQSLGQGPEFLIYFQGTGAADDSGLPNDRFFAVRPEGSVSTLKIQRTERGDSAVYLCASSMTDTSNTGELFFGEGSRLTVL.

The chain uses TRBV7-2 and TRBJ2-6; D uncertain. The germline gives CDR1 SGHTA, CDR2 FQGNSA. This CDR3 comprises 14 residues. V dropped 6 bases and J dropped 0 bases, with 6 bases sitting between them. The CDR3 DNA reads TGTGCCAGCAGTCCTCTCTCTGGGGCCAACGTCCTGACTTTC. Its protein product is CASSPLSGANVLTF. Based on the CDR3 plus reference TRBV7-2 and TRBJ2-6, the full variable domain is GAGVSQSPSNKVTEKGKDVELRCDPISGHTALYWYRQSLGQGLEFLIYFQGNSAPDKSGLPSDRFSAERTGGSVSTLTIQRTQQEDSAVYLCASSPLSGANVLTFGAGSRLTVL.

This chain connects TRBV7-3 to TRBJ2-5, with TRBD1 as a possible D gene (6 bases). The CDR3 is 13 residues long. V lost 5 bases and J 4 bases, leaving 11 bases between the germline ends. Germline CDR1 reads SGHTA; CDR2 reads FQGTGA. This CDR3 is CASSPQGRETQYF. DNA of the CDR3: TGTGCCAGCAGCCCCCAGGGGAGAGAGACCCAGTACTTC. Looking up the rest from reference TRBV7-3 and TRBJ2-5 gives the full variable domain: GAGVSQTPSNKVTEKGKYVELRCDPISGHTALYWYRQSLGQGPEFLIYFQGTGAADDSGLPNDRFFAVRPEGSVSTLKIQRTERGDSAVYLCASSPQGRETQYFGPGTRLLVL.

This sequence joins TRBV4-1 and TRBJ2-7, with TRBD1 matching 11 bases. V lost 3 bases to trimming and J lost 2 bases; unmatched junction nucleotides: 3. This CDR3 comprises 15 residues. Germline values: CDR1 MGHRA, CDR2 YSYEKL. In DNA, the CDR3 is TGCGCCAGCAGCCACATGGACAGGGGGCCCTACGAGCAGTACTTC. It yields the protein CASSHMDRGPYEQYF.

V is TRBV1 and J is TRBJ1-2; the D call in the table, TRBD1, was not verified against the DNA. TRBV1 is tagged as a pseudogene. The CDR3 is made up of 13 amino acids. CDR3 DNA sequence: TGCACCAGCAGCCCCACAGGGACCTATGGCTACACCTTC. Its translation: CTSSPTGTYGYTF.

This rearrangement joins TRBV9 to TRBJ2-2, with TRBD2 matching over 7 bases. Germline-derived CDR1 and CDR2 are SGDLS and YYNGEE. V shed 0 bases, J shed 5 bases, and the junction held 7 bases outside the gene matches. This CDR3 spans 16 amino acids. Written as DNA, the CDR3 is TGTGCCAGCAGCGTAGCTACGGCGGGAGAAACCGGGGAGCTGTTTTTT. Its translation: CASSVATAGETGELFF.

The V call is TRBV7-6, the J call TRBJ2-5; tentative D call: TRBD1 (5 bases). CDR1 and CDR2 from the germline V gene are SGHVS and FNYEAQ. The CDR3 runs to 14 residues. V was clipped by 1 base and J by 7 bases, with 13 bases between them. The CDR3 here is CASSLVTGAGTQYF. The CDR3 nucleotides read TGTGCCAGCAGCTTAGTAACAGGAGCTGGGACCCAGTACTTC.

V and J are TRBV10-3 and TRBJ1-5, with D unresolved. The ends were cut back, 0 bases at V and 6 bases at J, with 12 bases in the middle. CDR3 size: 15 residues. Germline V gene data show CDR1 as ENHRY and CDR2 as SYGVKD. The CDR3 loop reads CAISESIDSSQPQHF. CDR3 nucleotides: TGTGCCATCAGTGAGTCGATAGACTCCAGTCAGCCCCAGCATTTT.

This rearrangement joins TRBV5-1 to TRBJ2-5; 11 positions match TRBD2. Germline CDR1 reads SGHRS; CDR2 reads YFSETQ. This CDR3 is 16 amino acids long. V lost 4 bases, J lost 5 bases, and 10 bases stayed unmatched. The CDR3 region is CASSPGLAEPRETQYF. The CDR3 DNA reads as TGCGCCAGCAGCCCGGGACTAGCGGAGCCCCGGGAGACCCAGTACTTC.

This chain connects TRBV30 to TRBJ1-4; D not resolved. The CDR3 consists of 11 residues. CDR1 and CDR2 (germline): GTSNPN, SVGIG (reference sequence). V shed 0 bases and J shed 13 bases, with 9 bases lying between them. The CDR3 sequence is CAWSVLGILFF. In DNA form, the CDR3 reads TGTGCCTGGAGTGTACTGGGGATACTGTTTTTT.

This chain links TRBV28 with TRBJ2-1; the D call may be TRBD1 or TRBD2 (6 bases each). The CDR3 extends over 15 amino acids. Trimming pared 6 bases from V and 6 bases from J, leaving 18 bases between. Germline loops: CDR1 MDHEN, CDR2 SYDVKM. CDR3 loop: CASSPEEGVINEQFF. In DNA form, the CDR3 reads TGTGCCAGCAGCCCTGAGGAGGGGGTTATCAATGAGCAGTTCTTC.

The CDR3 bases are TGTGCCAGCAGTCCCCGACCAACCTCGGGGAACACTGAAGCTTTCTTT. It codes for CASSPRPTSGNTEAFF. The chain links TRBV27 to TRBJ1-1; D unresolved. Germline-derived CDR1 and CDR2 are MNHEY and SMNVEV (reference sequence). Trimming pared 5 bases from V and 1 base from J, leaving 17 bases between. The CDR3 has 16 amino acids.

The chain has TRBV11-2 and TRBJ2-7; 8 nucleotides line up with TRBD1. V shed 0 bases, J shed 1 base, and the junction held 5 bases outside the gene matches. CDR1 SGHAT and CDR2 FQNNGV come from the germline V gene. The CDR3 totals 16 residues. CDR3 region: CASSLDPGQGSYEQYV. The CDR3 nucleotides are TGTGCCAGCAGCTTAGATCCCGGACAGGGATCCTACGAGCAGTACGTC.

The chain carries TRBV10-3 and TRBJ1-5; 8 bases align to TRBD1. V trimming: 8 bases; J trimming: 6 bases; junction bases outside the gene matches: 9. This CDR3 comprises 14 residues. Per germline, CDR1 ENHRY and CDR2 SYGVKD. CDR3 residues: CAIRGQGPLQPQHF. As DNA, the CDR3 is TGTGCCATCCGTGGACAGGGTCCTCTTCAGCCCCAGCATTTT.

This clone was counted a few times. V and J are TRBV5-4 and TRBJ2-1; the D call may be TRBD1 or TRBD2 (5 bases each). This CDR3 is built from 12 residues. Trimming cost V 0 bases and J 9 bases, with 7 bases left between them. CDR1 and CDR2 from the germline V gene are SGHNT and YYREEE (reference sequence). The CDR3 DNA is TGTGCCAGCAGCTTGGGGGGGATTGAGCAGTTCTTC. It translates to CASSLGGIEQFF.